The 19 T cell receptor beta chains presented below share a single source sample, sequenced in a study of T-cell reconstitution after alpha-beta-depleted transplantation in children. A library of TCRbeta sequences, prepared with unique molecular identifiers, was generated. TCRdb used MiXCR to reprocess the PCR reads, holding one entry per CDR3 protein. The table has about 540,000 distinct CDR3 sequences, around 19% seen once. This material consisted of PBMCs from the stem cell graft donor, taken from the stem cell graft. The receptors were gathered from a human donor who donated a stem cell graft to a child with acute lymphoblastic leukemia.

The chain has TRBV20-1 and TRBJ2-7; 10 nucleotides align to TRBD1. Per the germline V gene, CDR1 is DFQATT and CDR2 is SNEGSKA (reference sequence). CDR3 length: 13 amino acids. V shed 3 bases, J shed 7 bases, and the junction held 6 bases outside the gene matches. CDR3 amino acids: CSAREWTGGEQYF. In nucleotides, the CDR3 is TGCAGTGCTAGGGAATGGACAGGGGGTGAGCAGTACTTC.

In this sample, this clonotype turned up a few times. The chain has TRBV20-1 and TRBJ2-1; tentative D call: TRBD2 (6 bases). The CDR3 spans 15 residues. Per germline, CDR1 DFQATT and CDR2 SNEGSKA (reference sequence). V was clipped by 3 bases and J by 3 bases, with 15 bases between them. The CDR3 loop is CSASLGLADYNEQFF. The CDR3 region has the DNA TGCAGTGCTAGCCTGGGATTAGCGGACTACAATGAGCAGTTCTTC.

V is TRBV7-9 and J is TRBJ2-6, with 8 bases identical to TRBD2. Germline V lookup: CDR1 SEHNR, CDR2 FQNEAQ (reference sequence). V dropped 4 bases and J dropped 4; count of bases not matched to a gene: 9. The CDR3 runs 17 residues. CDR3 sequence reads: CASSSASGGTGANVLTF. The CDR3 DNA reads TGTGCCAGCAGCTCCGCCTCGGGGGGGACCGGGGCCAACGTCCTGACTTTC.

This clonotype was counted only a few times. The rearrangement links TRBV19 to TRBJ1-5; D remains unclear. Trimming took 8 bases from V and 0 from J, leaving 23 bases between them. This CDR3 has 18 residues. Germline-derived CDR1 and CDR2 are LNHDA and SQIVND (reference sequence). This CDR3 is CASHAYIWNAGSNQPQHF. In DNA form, the CDR3 reads TGTGCCAGTCACGCTTATATATGGAATGCCGGTAGCAATCAGCCCCAGCATTTT.

This clonotype was found a few times. This chain uses TRBV5-1 with TRBJ2-1; 7 bases are shared with TRBD2. The germline CDR1 and CDR2 sequences are SGHRS and YFSETQ. V shed 0 bases and J 4 bases; nucleotides not matched to a gene: 4. The CDR3 has 15 amino acids. CDR3 bases: TGCGCCAGCAGCTTGGAGCGGGGATGGTACAATGAGCAGTTCTTC. This encodes CASSLERGWYNEQFF.

On this clonotype: With a much larger clone just one base away, this may be a read error. The V and J genes are TRBV7-9 and TRBJ2-3; D call uncertain. V was shortened by 4 bases and J by 2 bases, with 7 bases between the two germline ends. The CDR3 is made up of 13 amino acids. The germline V gene has CDR1 SEHNR and CDR2 FQNEAQ (reference sequence). CDR3 sequence reads: CASSSAATDTQYF. The CDR3 coding sequence is TGTGCCAGCAGCTCGGCCGCCACAGATACGCAGTATTTT.

Only a few counts were recorded for this clonotype. This rearrangement joins TRBV12-3 or TRBV12-4 to TRBJ1-5; TRBD1 might be the D (6 bases). Trimming removed 8 bases at V and 0 bases at J, with 14 bases between. This CDR3 contains 15 residues. CDR3: CASDGGTASNQPQHF. CDR3 nucleotide sequence: TGTGCCAGCGACGGGGGCACAGCTAGCAATCAGCCCCAGCATTTT.

This clonotype was seen only a few times. This sequence joins TRBV5-6 and TRBJ1-1, with 7 bases that match TRBD1. The CDR3 loop spans 13 amino acids. With V trimmed by 0 bases and J by 11 bases, 7 bases remained unmatched. Germline CDR1 SGHDT, CDR2 YYEEEE. CDR3 nucleotides: TGTGCCAGCAGCTTGGATCCGGACAGGACGGCTTTCTTT. It yields the protein CASSLDPDRTAFF.

This clonotype has more than one count but fewer than ten. The chain uses TRBV6-1 and TRBJ2-3; D gene unclear. Trimming stripped 7 bases from V and 1 base from J, with 9 bases between. The CDR3 sequence is 13 residues long. Germline loops: CDR1 MNHNS, CDR2 SASEGT. The CDR3 DNA is TGTGCCAGCAAGAGCGATGGCACAGATACGCAGTATTTT. This codes for CASKSDGTDTQYF.

There are a few counts of this clonotype. The chain uses TRBV9 and TRBJ1-3; the D is unclear. The CDR3 runs 14 residues. The V gene lost 0 bases and the J gene lost 2 bases, with 6 bases spanning the gap. The germline CDR1 and CDR2 sequences are SGDLS and YYNGEE. As DNA, the CDR3 is TGTGCCAGCAGCGTAGGGTGGGCTGGAAACACCATATATTTT. Residues: CASSVGWAGNTIYF.

This chain connects TRBV7-6 to TRBJ2-7; TRBD2 might be the D (6 bases). The germline V gene encodes CDR1 SGHVS and CDR2 FNYEAQ. This CDR3 spans 16 amino acids. Trimming left V 5 bases short and J 4 bases short, with 21 bases between. CDR3 DNA sequence: TGTGCCAGCAGCCTTAGCTCACCGGGGGAAGATTACGAGCAGTACTTC. This sequence encodes CASSLSSPGEDYEQYF.

V usage is TRBV30 and J usage is TRBJ2-1; the D gene is possibly TRBD1 (5 bases). V was cut by 3 bases and J by 5 bases, with 23 bases left in between. CDR1 and CDR2 from the germline V gene are GTSNPN and SVGIG (reference sequence). This CDR3 is built from 17 residues. The CDR3 DNA reads as TGTGCCTGGAGCGCAGGGTCCCGTCTCATCCTACACAATGAGCAGTTCTTC. Amino acid sequence: CAWSAGSRLILHNEQFF. The whole variable domain, filled in from reference TRBV30 and TRBJ2-1, reads SQTIHQWPATLVQPVGSPLSLECTVEGTSNPNLYWYRQAAGRGLQLLFYSVGIGQISSEVPQNLSASRPQDRQFILSSKKLLLSDSGFYLCAWSAGSRLILHNEQFFGPGTRLTVL.

The V and J genes are TRBV20-1 and TRBJ2-1, with 8 bases matching TRBD2. The germline CDR1 and CDR2 sequences are DFQATT and SNEGSKA (reference sequence). This CDR3 region has 16 residues. For the CDR3, the DNA is TGCTGTACGACCACCTTACGCGGGAGGCCTACCAATGAGCAGTTCTTC. Residues: CCTTTLRGRPTNEQFF.

This chain joins TRBV14 and TRBJ2-5; TRBD2 agrees at 9 bases. The CDR3 runs to 19 residues. From germline, CDR1 is SGHDN and CDR2 FVKESK. The ends lost 1 base at V and 2 bases at J; junction bases unmatched: 14. The CDR3 reads CASSQVGAAGGPGQETQYF. The CDR3 DNA reads as TGTGCCAGCAGCCAAGTTGGTGCGGCGGGAGGGCCGGGTCAAGAGACCCAGTACTTC.

The V call is TRBV7-8, the J call TRBJ2-3; D perhaps matches TRBD1 (6 bases). The germline V gene has CDR1 SGHVS and CDR2 FQNEAQ. Trimming shortened V by 1 base and J by 5 bases, and 22 bases separated the two germline ends. This CDR3 is built from 18 residues. This CDR3 reads CASSLEGGSQGVGDTQYF. Here the CDR3 DNA reads TGTGCCAGCAGCTTAGAAGGGGGTAGTCAGGGCGTCGGAGATACGCAGTATTTT.

This sequence joins TRBV3-1 and TRBJ2-7; no reliable D call. There are 12 residues in the CDR3. CDR1 is LGHDT and CDR2 is YNNKEL in the germline V gene (reference sequence). Trimming shortened V by 4 bases and J by 4 bases, and 8 bases separated the two germline ends. CDR3 region: CASSRREYEQYF. In nucleotides, the CDR3 is TGTGCCAGCAGCCGTCGTGAGTACGAGCAGTACTTC.

The chain recombines TRBV20-1 with TRBJ2-3, with 10 positions matching TRBD2. Per germline, CDR1 DFQATT and CDR2 SNEGSKA (reference sequence). CDR3 length equals 16 residues. Trimming took 5 bases from V and 0 from J; bases not matched to a gene: 8. The CDR3 DNA follows: TGCAGTGCTCTTGGACTAGCGGTATTAAGCACAGATACGCAGTATTTT. Encoded protein: CSALGLAVLSTDTQYF.

The J gene is TRBJ2-7, the V gene TRBV4-2; TRBD1 agrees at 7 bases. Losses at the gene ends were 1 base for V and 3 bases for J; bases not matched to a gene: 9. Looked up from germline, CDR1 is LGHNA and CDR2 is YNFKEQ. The CDR3 is 16 amino acids. The CDR3 loop is CASSQATGVVGYEQYF. Written as DNA, the CDR3 is TGTGCCAGCAGCCAAGCTACAGGGGTTGTGGGCTACGAGCAGTACTTC.

This clonotype was counted only a few times. This rearrangement joins TRBV5-6 to TRBJ2-7, with unresolved D. The germline CDR1 and CDR2 sequences are SGHDT and YYEEEE. V dropped 2 bases and J dropped 1 base, with 7 bases sitting between them. This CDR3 comprises 13 residues. DNA for the CDR3: TGTGCCAGCAGCTTCTTTGCTTCCTACGAGCAGTACTTC. Amino acids: CASSFFASYEQYF. Drawing the rest from reference TRBV5-6 and TRBJ2-7, the complete variable domain is DAGVTQSPTHLIKTRGQQVTLRCSPKSGHDTVSWYQQALGQGPQFIFQYYEEEERQRGNFPDRFSGHQFPNYSSELNVNALLLGDSALYLCASSFFASYEQYFGPGTRLTVT.